This TCR beta chain was recorded in a study of shared clonotypes between healthy human individuals. Clones were read by immunoSEQ multiplex PCR, and TCRdb kept only the in-frame ones, dropping some. The sample records around 2,000,000 clones, about 95% being singletons. A note on this clone: Antigen specificity is unknown.

CD8 cells regarded as naive lacked CD45RO, were positively chosen for CCR7, and omitted terminally differentiated effector memory CD45RA+ cells. Study results and caveats: Compared with clonotypes that all four donors shared, non-shared clonotypes had lower generation probabilities.

Germline V CDR1 and CDR2: GTSNPN, SVGIG (reference sequence). V was cut by 0 bases and J by 6 bases, with 14 bases left in between. This CDR3 comprises 14 residues. This clonotype was obtained from a man younger than 30 in good health. Sequencing used naive CD8+ T cells sorted from blood. V usage is TRBV30 and J usage is TRBJ1-2; no clear D. This CDR3 is CAWSVRPGIDGYTF. In nucleotides, the CDR3 is TGTGCCTGGAGTGTACGTCCGGGGATAGATGGCTACACCTTC. The variable domain in full, completed from reference TRBV30 and TRBJ1-2, reads SQTIHQWPATLVQPVGSPLSLECTVEGTSNPNLYWYRQAAGRGLQLLFYSVGIGQISSEVPQNLSASRPQDRQFILSSKKLLLSDSGFYLCAWSVRPGIDGYTFGSGTRLTVV.